The 15 T cell receptor beta chains reported below all come from one sample, sequenced in a study of T cell repertoires in cytomegalovirus infection. One entry per CDR3 protein results from TCRdb running MiXCR on the reads. The sample lists under 850,000 distinct CDR3 sequences, about 33% occurring once. These TCRs are of unknown antigen specificity. Sequencing was performed on cultured PBMCs, taken from culture after CMV antigen stimulation. The receptors were sampled from a human donor in good health (CMV status not recorded). Some clones in this sample may be carry-over from other donors' samples.

This clonotype was recorded many times. V is TRBV12-3 or TRBV12-4 and J is TRBJ2-7; 7 bases fit TRBD2. J was trimmed by 2 bases and V by 6 bases; bases with no gene match: 4. The CDR3 spans 13 residues. The CDR3 sequence is CASRLSGAYEQYF. Written as DNA, the CDR3 is TGTGCCAGCAGACTAAGCGGGGCCTACGAGCAGTACTTC.

This clonotype was picked up many times. The chain uses TRBV7-2 and TRBJ2-3, with 10 bases that match TRBD1. The CDR3 contains 17 residues. Trimming took 10 bases from V and 2 from J; bases not matched to a gene: 15. The germline V gene has CDR1 SGHTA and CDR2 FQGNSA. CDR3 in amino acids: CATAPPPGQGHTDTQYF. The CDR3, as DNA: TGTGCCACAGCCCCCCCGCCGGGACAGGGGCACACAGATACGCAGTATTTT.

The chain uses TRBV19 and TRBJ1-4; D remains ambiguous. Trimming stripped 9 bases from V and 4 bases from J, with 12 bases between. The germline V gene encodes CDR1 LNHDA and CDR2 SQIVND (reference sequence). The CDR3 consists of 13 residues. The CDR3 nucleotides read TGTGCCAGCAAACAAAGGAGTAATGAAAAACTGTTTTTT. It is translated as CASKQRSNEKLFF.

This clonotype has more than one count but fewer than ten. The rearrangement uses TRBV11-2 and TRBJ2-2, with D possibly being TRBD2 (5 bases). The CDR3 sequence is 12 residues long. The V end was cut by 4 bases, the J end by 7 bases, with 7 bases between. CDR1 and CDR2 (germline): SGHAT, FQNNGV. CDR3 amino acids: CASSSSSGELFF. In DNA, the CDR3 is TGTGCCAGCAGCTCTAGCAGCGGGGAGCTGTTTTTT.

The rearrangement joins TRBV10-2 to TRBJ2-5; D perhaps matches TRBD1 (6 bases). The CDR3 is 14 amino acids. From germline, CDR1 is WSHSY and CDR2 SAAADI. Trimming removed 3 bases from V and 1 base from J, with 9 bases in between. The CDR3 DNA reads as TGCGCCAGCAGTGACAGGGGAAGCCAAGAGACCCAGTACTTC. Translated, it gives CASSDRGSQETQYF.

The gene calls are TRBV19 and TRBJ2-1; no clear D. Trimming stripped 4 bases from V and 6 bases from J, with 10 bases between. Germline V lookup: CDR1 LNHDA, CDR2 SQIVND (reference sequence). There are 13 residues in the CDR3. For the CDR3, the DNA is TGTGCCAGTAGTAGACTTGGACCCAATGAGCAGTTCTTC. The encoded protein is CASSRLGPNEQFF. Full variable domain (missing parts from reference TRBV19 and TRBJ2-1): DGGITQSPKYLFRKEGQNVTLSCEQNLNHDAMYWYRQDPGQGLRLIYYSQIVNDFQKGDIAEGYSVSREKKESFPLTVTSAQKNPTAFYLCASSRLGPNEQFFGPGTRLTVL.

The chain employs TRBV7-6 and TRBJ2-2, with D unresolved. The V end lost 3 bases, the J end lost 6 bases, and 8 bases lay between the germline ends. Germline V CDR1 and CDR2: SGHVS, FNYEAQ. This CDR3 comprises 13 residues. The CDR3 DNA sequence: TGTGCCAGCAGCTTTTCGACCGCCGGGGAGCTGTTTTTT. It is translated as CASSFSTAGELFF. The full variable domain, its missing parts supplied by reference TRBV7-6 and TRBJ2-2, is GAGVSQSPRYKVTKRGQDVALRCDPISGHVSLYWYRQALGQGPEFLTYFNYEAQQDKSGLPNDRFSAERPEGSISTLTIQRTEQRDSAMYRCASSFSTAGELFFGEGSRLTVL.

The sample holds a few counts of this clonotype. The J gene is TRBJ1-1, the V gene TRBV28; weak D call: TRBD1 (6 bases). The CDR3 has 17 residues. CDR1 and CDR2 from the germline V gene are MDHEN and SYDVKM. Trimming removed 1 base from V and 1 base from J, with 16 bases in between. CDR3 residues: CASSLYVGGGSNTEAFF. Written as DNA, the CDR3 is TGTGCCAGCAGTTTATACGTGGGGGGCGGTTCGAACACTGAAGCTTTCTTT.

This clonotype showed up just a few times. The CDR3 here is CASIDRAGTDTQYF. The CDR3 DNA reads as TGTGCCAGCATCGACAGGGCGGGCACAGATACGCAGTATTTT. This sequence joins TRBV6-5 and TRBJ2-3, with 7 bases identical to TRBD1. CDR3 size: 14 residues. V trimming: 7 bases; J trimming: 1 base; junction bases outside the gene matches: 5. Germline V gene data show CDR1 as MNHEY and CDR2 as SVGAGI.

This clonotype was counted only a few times. The chain is built from TRBV7-2 and TRBJ1-2; the D is unclear. The CDR3 runs to 13 residues. The V gene's germline CDR1 is SGHTA and CDR2 FQGNSA. Between the trimmed V and J ends, which lost 4 bases and 0 bases, there was a span of 6 bases. CDR3 amino acids: CASSSVSNYGYTF. CDR3 nucleotides: TGTGCCAGCAGCTCCGTCTCTAACTATGGCTACACCTTC.

The V gene is TRBV5-1, the J gene TRBJ1-1; 8 bases map to TRBD1. The ends lost 0 bases at V and 11 bases at J; junction bases unmatched: 3. The CDR3 is 12 amino acids. Germline lookup yields CDR1 SGHRS and CDR2 YFSETQ. CDR3 DNA sequence: TGCGCCAGCAGCTTGGGGACAGGGAAGGCTTTCTTT. Protein product: CASSLGTGKAFF.

This clonotype has ten or more counts. This chain joins TRBV7-2 and TRBJ2-5, with D unclear. Looked up from germline, CDR1 is SGHTA and CDR2 is FQGNSA. The CDR3 runs 12 residues. Trimming removed 2 bases from V and 5 bases from J, with 6 bases in between. In DNA form, the CDR3 reads TGTGCCAGCAGCTTATCCGTGGAGACCCAGTACTTC. It yields the protein CASSLSVETQYF.

A remark on this clonotype: Given a much more abundant clone one base away, this may be a read error. The rearrangement uses TRBV4-1 and TRBJ1-2; D gene uncertain. This CDR3 region has 17 residues. CDR1 MGHRA and CDR2 YSYEKL come from the germline V gene. The V and J ends lost 1 base and 8 bases respectively, with 23 bases between them. The CDR3 reads CASSQGLLVRKKVGYTF. In nucleotides, the CDR3 is TGCGCCAGCAGCCAAGGTCTATTGGTCAGAAAGAAGGTCGGCTACACCTTC.

This clonotype has more than one count but fewer than ten. The chain uses TRBV7-8 and TRBJ2-7; no clear D gene. The CDR3 totals 14 residues. Trimming shortened V by 6 bases and J by 5 bases, and 17 bases separated the two germline ends. Looked up from germline, CDR1 is SGHVS and CDR2 is FQNEAQ. The CDR3 spells CASRPSSQWHEQYF. In DNA form, the CDR3 reads TGTGCCAGCAGACCCTCATCACAGTGGCACGAGCAGTACTTC.

This clonotype was recorded many times. The genes are TRBV7-2 and TRBJ2-7, with D uncertain. This CDR3 is built from 14 residues. The V and J ends lost 0 bases and 2 bases respectively, with 8 bases between them. The germline gives CDR1 SGHTA, CDR2 FQGNSA. CDR3: CASSLALGTYEQYF. The CDR3 nucleotides are TGTGCCAGCAGCTTAGCCCTAGGGACCTACGAGCAGTACTTC.